A selection of T cell receptor beta chains follows, all from one sample in a study of cytomegalovirus exposure and HLA in healthy donors. Profiled with immunoSEQ multiplex PCR; TCRdb holds only in-frame clones, not every one. The sample includes about 190,000 clones. Sequencing input: PBMCs. All receptors come from a man under 40 in good health and CMV-seronegative. The CDR3 runs from the conserved cysteine through the conserved F or W. The order of the fields is D gene, V gene, J gene, CDR3 DNA, CDR3 protein. The D gene is left open where the match is weak.

NA	TRBV4-3	TRBJ1-1	TGCGCCAGCAGCCTCAGGGAGGACACTGAAGCTTTCTTT	CASSLREDTEAFF
NA	TRBV29-1	TRBJ1-1	TGCAGCGTTGATATCAGAATGAACACTGAAGCTTTCTTT	CSVDIRMNTEAFF
TRBD1	TRBV5-1	TRBJ1-1	TGCGCCAGCAGCTTGGATATACAGGGGCTGGGCACTGAAGCTTTCTTT	CASSLDIQGLGTEAFF
TRBD1	TRBV27	TRBJ2-2	TGTGCCAGCAGTAAAGCCGGGACAGGGAGCCGCGGGGAGCTGTTTTTT	CASSKAGTGSRGELFF
TRBD1	TRBV18	TRBJ1-2	TGTGCCAGCTCACCGGGGACAGGCGGAAGCTATGGCTACACCTTC	CASSPGTGGSYGYTF
NA	TRBV7-6	TRBJ2-5	TGTGCCAGCAGCCTCGGGTCGATACAAGAGACCCAGTACTTC	CASSLGSIQETQYF
TRBD1	TRBV2	TRBJ1-4	TGTGCCAGCAGGGACAGGGCTTTAACTAATGAAAAACTGTTTTTT	CASRDRALTNEKLFF
NA	TRBV2	TRBJ2-1	TGTGCCAGCAGTGGGCAGGGCGGTCGTCATGAGCAGTTCTTC	CASSGQGGRHEQFF
NA	TRBV6-5	TRBJ2-7	TGTGCCAGCAGGCCCCCCGGGGGACGGTCCTACGAGCAGTACTTC	CASRPPGGRSYEQYF
NA	TRBV11-2	TRBJ1-5	TGTGCCAGCAGCTTAGAAGCAGGGTACAATCAGCCCCAGCATTTT	CASSLEAGYNQPQHF
TRBD1	TRBV4-3	TRBJ1-2	TGCGCCAGCAGCCAAGGGGACAGCAGATTAGCTAACTATGGCTACACCTTC	CASSQGDSRLANYGYTF
TRBD2	TRBV11-3	TRBJ2-1	TGTGCCAGCAGCCTCGGACTAGCGGGAGGCTACAATGAGCAGTTCTTC	CASSLGLAGGYNEQFF
NA	TRBV6-6	TRBJ2-2	TGTGCCAGCAGTCCCGGTGAAAGTCACACCGGGGAGCTGTTTTTT	CASSPGESHTGELFF
NA	TRBV6-5	TRBJ1-5	TGTGCCAGCAGTTCGGTACAGGGACCTAGCAATCAGCCCCAGCATTTT	CASSSVQGPSNQPQHF
NA	TRBV9	TRBJ2-3	TGTGCCAGCAGCGCCGGGGGAGATACGCAGTATTTT	CASSAGGDTQYF
TRBD1	TRBV9	TRBJ2-7	TGTGCCAGCAGCGTAGCCGGGGGACAGGGTAGGGAGCAGTACTTC	CASSVAGGQGREQYF
TRBD1	TRBV13	TRBJ1-2	TGTGCCAGCAGCTTGGGGACAGCGAACTATGGCTACACCTTC	CASSLGTANYGYTF
TRBD1	TRBV10-3	TRBJ2-5	TGTGCCATCAGCCGACAGGGCTCCCCGCAAGAGACCCAGTACTTC	CAISRQGSPQETQYF
NA	TRBV11-3	TRBJ2-7	TGTGCCAGCAGGGAGGGACCATCTTCCTACGAGCAGTACTTC	CASREGPSSYEQYF
TRBD1	TRBV10-3	TRBJ1-3	TGTGCCATCAGTCCGACAGGGAGCTCTGGAAACACCATATATTTT	CAISPTGSSGNTIYF